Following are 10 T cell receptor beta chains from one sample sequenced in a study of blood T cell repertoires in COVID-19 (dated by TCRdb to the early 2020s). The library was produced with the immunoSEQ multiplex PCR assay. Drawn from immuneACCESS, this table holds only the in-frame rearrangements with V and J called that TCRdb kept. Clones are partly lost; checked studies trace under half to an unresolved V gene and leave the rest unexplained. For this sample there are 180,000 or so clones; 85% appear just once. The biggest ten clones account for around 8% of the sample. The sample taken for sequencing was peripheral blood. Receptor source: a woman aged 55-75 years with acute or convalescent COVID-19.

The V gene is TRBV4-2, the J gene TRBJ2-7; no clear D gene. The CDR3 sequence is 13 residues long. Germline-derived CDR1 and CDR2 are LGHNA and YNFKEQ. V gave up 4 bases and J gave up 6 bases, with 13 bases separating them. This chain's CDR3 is CASSLGDLAEQYV. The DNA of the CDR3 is TGTGCCAGCAGCCTTGGAGACCTGGCCGAGCAGTACGTC.

In DNA, the CDR3 is TGTGCCAGCAGAGCCAGCGGGAGGGTATACGAGCAGTACGTC. It translates to CASRASGRVYEQYV. The gene calls are TRBV6-5 and TRBJ2-7; the match to TRBD2 covers 10 bases. The trim removed 6 bases at V and 4 bases at J, leaving 6 bases unmatched. The CDR3 is 14 residues long. Germline values: CDR1 MNHEY, CDR2 SVGAGI.

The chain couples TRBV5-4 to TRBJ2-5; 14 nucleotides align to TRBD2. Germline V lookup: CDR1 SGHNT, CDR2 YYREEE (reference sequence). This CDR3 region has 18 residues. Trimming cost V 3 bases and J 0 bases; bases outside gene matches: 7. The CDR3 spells CASSSGGTSGRNQETQYF. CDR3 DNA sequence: TGTGCCAGCAGCTCGGGCGGGACTAGCGGGAGAAACCAAGAGACCCAGTACTTC.

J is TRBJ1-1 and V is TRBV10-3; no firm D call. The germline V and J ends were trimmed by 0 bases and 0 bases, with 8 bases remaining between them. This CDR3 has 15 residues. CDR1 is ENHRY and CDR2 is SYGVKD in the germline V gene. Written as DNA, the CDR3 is TGTGCCATCAGTGAGTCGACTCGGCTGAACACTGAAGCTTTCTTT. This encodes CAISESTRLNTEAFF.

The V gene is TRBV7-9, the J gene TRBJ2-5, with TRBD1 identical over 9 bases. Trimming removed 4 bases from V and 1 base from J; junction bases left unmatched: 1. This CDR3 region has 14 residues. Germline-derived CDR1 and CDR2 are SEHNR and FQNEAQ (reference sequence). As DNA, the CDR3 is TGTGCCAGCAGCTCGGACAGGGGCCAAGAGACCCAGTACTTC. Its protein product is CASSSDRGQETQYF.

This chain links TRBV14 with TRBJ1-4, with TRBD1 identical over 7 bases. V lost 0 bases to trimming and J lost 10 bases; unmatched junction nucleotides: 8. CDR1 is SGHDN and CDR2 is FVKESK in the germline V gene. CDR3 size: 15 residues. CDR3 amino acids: CASSQDEGAFSKLFF. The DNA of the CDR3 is TGTGCCAGCAGCCAAGATGAGGGGGCCTTCTCAAAACTGTTTTTT.

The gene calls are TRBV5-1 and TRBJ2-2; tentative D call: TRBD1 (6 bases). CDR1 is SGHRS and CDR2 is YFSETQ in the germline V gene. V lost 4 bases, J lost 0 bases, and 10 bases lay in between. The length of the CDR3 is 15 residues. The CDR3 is CASSGRTANTGELFF. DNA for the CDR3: TGCGCCAGCAGCGGAAGGACAGCGAACACCGGGGAGCTGTTTTTT.

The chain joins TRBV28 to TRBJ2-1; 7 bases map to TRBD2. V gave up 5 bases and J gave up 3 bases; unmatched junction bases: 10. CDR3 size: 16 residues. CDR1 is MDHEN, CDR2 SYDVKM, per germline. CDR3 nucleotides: TGTGCCAGCAGTGCGCTGGGGGGGGGATACTACAATGAGCAGTTCTTC. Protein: CASSALGGGYYNEQFF.

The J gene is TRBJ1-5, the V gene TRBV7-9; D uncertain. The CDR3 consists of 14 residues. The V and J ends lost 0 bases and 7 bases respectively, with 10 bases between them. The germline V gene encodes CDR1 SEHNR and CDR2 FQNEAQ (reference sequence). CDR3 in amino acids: CASSLAGEGQPQHF. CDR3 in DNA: TGTGCCAGCAGCTTAGCGGGAGAAGGACAGCCCCAGCATTTT.

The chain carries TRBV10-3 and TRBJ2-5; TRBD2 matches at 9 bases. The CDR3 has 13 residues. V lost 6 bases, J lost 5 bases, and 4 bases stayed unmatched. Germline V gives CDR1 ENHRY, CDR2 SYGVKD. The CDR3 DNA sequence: TGTGCCATCAGAGCGGGAGGAGCGGAGACCCAGTACTTC. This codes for CAIRAGGAETQYF.